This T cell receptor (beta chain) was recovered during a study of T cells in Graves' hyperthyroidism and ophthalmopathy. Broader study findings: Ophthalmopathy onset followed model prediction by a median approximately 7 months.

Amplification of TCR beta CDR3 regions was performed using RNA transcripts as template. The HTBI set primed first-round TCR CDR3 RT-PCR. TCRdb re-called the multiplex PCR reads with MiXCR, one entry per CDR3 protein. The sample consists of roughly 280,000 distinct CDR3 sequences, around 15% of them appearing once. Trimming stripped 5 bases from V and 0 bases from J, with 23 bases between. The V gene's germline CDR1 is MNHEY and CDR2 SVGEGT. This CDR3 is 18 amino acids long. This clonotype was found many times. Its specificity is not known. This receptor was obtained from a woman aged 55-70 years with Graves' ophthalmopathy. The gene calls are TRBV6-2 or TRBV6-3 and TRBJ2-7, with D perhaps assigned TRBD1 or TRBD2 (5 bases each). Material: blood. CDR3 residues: CASSPNLAGTSSSYEQYF. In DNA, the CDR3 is TGTGCCAGCAGTCCTAACCTCGCCGGGACCTCTAGCTCCTACGAGCAGTACTTC.